Sequencing of this T cell receptor beta chain was carried out in a study of cytomegalovirus exposure and HLA in healthy donors. Notes on the study in general: Specific recognition of CMV antigens was confirmed in vitro for a few chains (all CMV-associated). Among the most significant clusters, several appeared linked to common viral pathogens in a later analysis. Researchers counted 164 TCR beta chains as cytomegalovirus-associated. There was a cluster of highly shared sequence variants that was likely a sequencing artifact.

The PCR ran on 60 Vbeta and 13 Jbeta primers. The data were produced by immunoSEQ multiplex PCR, yet TCRdb's version contains in-frame clones alone and is incomplete. The sample carries 100,000 to 150,000 clones, 77% recorded once. In germline, CDR1 is SGHNT, CDR2 YYREEE (reference sequence). The CDR3 length is 17 residues. Points on this clone: What it binds is unknown. The junction departs from germline at one end; a sequencing error may be responsible.

The sample comprised PBMCs. The genes are TRBV5-4 and TRBJ2-4; maybe TRBD1 (5 bases). This TCR came from a male donor in good health and CMV-seropositive. The CDR3 loop is CASSDVVGASAKNSQYF. CDR3 bases: TGTGCCAGCAGCGACGTAGTAGGGGCTTCAGCCAAAAACAGTCAGTACTTC.